Presented here are 8 T cell receptor beta chains from one specimen sequenced in a study of CD8 T cells in Susac syndrome. Random hexamers were used to reverse transcribe about 0.5 to 1 ug of RNA. A single record per CDR3 protein comes from TCRdb applying MiXCR to the immunoSEQ multiplex PCR reads. The sample records 150,000 to 200,000 distinct CDR3 sequences, over 85% being singletons. Sequences were obtained from CD4+ T cells from PBMCs. The receptor set was obtained from a human donor in good health.

The chain combines TRBV29-1 with TRBJ2-7, with D possibly TRBD2 on 5 matching bases. This CDR3 has 13 amino acids. CDR1 SQVTM and CDR2 ANQGSEA come from the germline V gene. V was cut by 8 bases and J by 3 bases, with 17 bases left in between. CDR3 nucleotide sequence: TGCAGCTACCAGGACCGACGGGACTACGAGCAGTACTTC. This codes for CSYQDRRDYEQYF.

This chain's CDR3 is CASSLVGSTEAFF. CDR3 coding DNA: TGTGCCAGCAGCTTAGTGGGCTCCACTGAAGCTTTCTTT. The chain is built from TRBV7-8 and TRBJ1-1; no reliable D call. The CDR3 is 13 residues long. With 1 base removed from V and 4 bases from J, the gap between germline ends came to 7 bases. In germline, CDR1 is SGHVS, CDR2 FQNEAQ.

This sequence joins TRBV30 and TRBJ1-5, with 7 bases aligning to TRBD1. The V and J ends lost 4 bases and 6 bases, in that order; junction bases with no gene match: 15. This CDR3 region has 16 residues. Germline CDR1 reads GTSNPN; CDR2 reads SVGIG (reference sequence). The CDR3 DNA reads as TGTGCCTGGAATGGGAAGGGGGCGGGATCAGGTCAGCCCCAGCATTTT. This translates into CAWNGKGAGSGQPQHF.

This rearrangement joins TRBV5-1 to TRBJ2-2; D remains ambiguous. V was clipped by 4 bases and J by 0 bases, with 13 bases between them. CDR3 length equals 16 residues. Germline CDR1 reads SGHRS; CDR2 reads YFSETQ. The CDR3 sequence is CASSEASTANTGELFF. In nucleotides, the CDR3 is TGCGCCAGCAGCGAGGCCTCAACCGCGAACACCGGGGAGCTGTTTTTT.

V is TRBV6-6 and J is TRBJ1-5; D unclear. CDR1 and CDR2 (germline): MNHNY, SVGAGI (reference sequence). The CDR3 is 12 amino acids. V was cut by 7 bases and J by 10 bases, with 14 bases left in between. Here the CDR3 reads CASTDYGHPQHF. The DNA for the CDR3 is TGTGCCAGCACCGACTATGGGCATCCCCAGCATTTT.

The chain joins TRBV6-1 to TRBJ2-5; 7 nucleotides align to TRBD1. Germline V gene lookup returns CDR1 MNHNS and CDR2 SASEGT. The CDR3 has 14 amino acids. After removal of 8 bases from V and 5 bases from J, the junction contained 11 bases not matched to a gene. CDR3 bases: TGTGCCAGCGTAAACAGGGGTAGGGGGGAGACCCAGTACTTC. Protein sequence: CASVNRGRGETQYF.

J is TRBJ2-1 and V is TRBV7-7, with TRBD2 identical over 9 bases. Germline assignment: CDR1 SSHAT and CDR2 FNYEAQ (reference sequence). CDR3 size: 17 residues. Trimming took 5 bases from V and 8 from J; bases not matched to a gene: 16. The CDR3 reads CASSRTRLAVHRDEQFF. In DNA, the CDR3 is TGTGCCAGCAGCCGCACTAGACTAGCGGTTCATCGGGATGAGCAGTTCTTC.

The rearrangement joins TRBV19 to TRBJ2-4; 7 bases are shared with TRBD1. V lost 4 bases to trimming and J lost 0 bases; unmatched junction nucleotides: 3. Germline CDR1 is LNHDA and CDR2 is SQIVND (reference sequence). This CDR3 spans 15 amino acids. The CDR3 DNA follows: TGTGCCAGTAGTACAGACAGGGCAGCCAAAAACATTCAGTACTTC. Residues: CASSTDRAAKNIQYF. Supplemented by reference TRBV19 and TRBJ2-4, the full variable domain reads DGGITQSPKYLFRKEGQNVTLSCEQNLNHDAMYWYRQDPGQGLRLIYYSQIVNDFQKGDIAEGYSVSREKKESFPLTVTSAQKNPTAFYLCASSTDRAAKNIQYFGAGTRLSVL.